The present T cell receptor beta chain was sequenced within a study of cytomegalovirus exposure and HLA in healthy donors. Study-wide context: The approximately 120 validation repertoires were produced on the same platform as the roughly 670 repertoires of the first cohort. This was reported in a later analysis.

A note on this clone: Its antigen remains unknown.

Repertoires were generated with immunoSEQ multiplex PCR, while TCRdb's copy carries only in-frame clones and drops some. There are fewer than 200,000 clones in the sample; roughly 90% occur only once, and under 13% lies in the top ten. Notes on the study in general: Cytomegalovirus-associated TCR beta chains were listed, numbering approximately 150.

V was pared by 8 bases and J by 4 bases, with 9 bases of the junction left unmatched. Germline assignment: CDR1 MDHEN and CDR2 SYDVKM. There are 15 residues in the CDR3. The rearrangement links TRBV28 to TRBJ2-1, with 9 bases identical to TRBD2. This TCR derives from a young woman in good health and CMV-seropositive. What was sequenced was PBMCs. CDR3 coding DNA: TGTGCCAGCGGAAAGACTAGCGGAACATACAATGAGCAGTTCTTC. Residues: CASGKTSGTYNEQFF.